The 10 T cell receptor beta chains below come from one sample, sequenced in a study of cytomegalovirus exposure and HLA in healthy donors. Assay: immunoSEQ multiplex PCR; the TCRdb copy retains only in-frame clones and omits some. The sample carries roughly 52,000 clones, roughly 90% recorded once. The sequencing input was PBMCs. These receptors all come from a man between 18 and 29 years old in good health and CMV-seronegative.

The gene calls are TRBV5-4 and TRBJ1-5; D possibly corresponds to TRBD1 (5 bases). This CDR3 has 14 amino acids. Trimming cost V 0 bases and J 7 bases, with 11 bases left between them. In germline, CDR1 is SGHNT, CDR2 YYREEE (reference sequence). The DNA of the CDR3 is TGTGCCAGCAGCTTGGATGGGGGAGGGCAGCCCCAGCATTTT. Its protein is CASSLDGGGQPQHF. Filled out from reference TRBV5-4 and TRBJ1-5, the complete variable domain reads ETGVTQSPTHLIKTRGQQVTLRCSSQSGHNTVSWYQQALGQGPQFIFQYYREEENGRGNFPPRFSGLQFPNYSSELNVNALELDDSALYLCASSLDGGGQPQHFGDGTRLSIL.

The V gene is TRBV7-2, the J gene TRBJ2-3; 10 bases map to TRBD2. V shed 2 bases, J shed 4 bases, and the junction held 3 bases outside the gene matches. CDR1 and CDR2 from the germline V gene are SGHTA and FQGNSA. The CDR3 is made up of 15 amino acids. CDR3 DNA sequence: TGTGCCAGCAGCTTACCTAGCGGGAGTGCAGATACGCAGTATTTT. Its protein is CASSLPSGSADTQYF.

The V call is TRBV4-2, the J call TRBJ2-2; D may be TRBD2 (6 bases). The CDR3 runs to 17 residues. The ends were cut back, 0 bases at V and 6 bases at J, with 17 bases in the middle. The germline gives CDR1 LGHNA, CDR2 YNFKEQ. The CDR3 loop reads CASSQDRDFPFAGELFF. The CDR3 nucleotides are TGTGCCAGCAGCCAAGATAGGGACTTTCCGTTCGCCGGGGAGCTGTTTTTT.

The chain employs TRBV10-2 and TRBJ2-5, with 12 bases aligning to TRBD2. Unmatched junction bases numbered 4, after V lost 6 bases and J lost 5 bases. CDR3 length: 14 residues. Germline V gene lookup returns CDR1 WSHSY and CDR2 SAAADI. The DNA of the CDR3 is TGCGCCAGCAGCGCCGGGACTAGCGGGGAGACCCAGTACTTC. Its translation is CASSAGTSGETQYF.

CDR3 loop: CASSVEGGNQPQHF. As DNA, the CDR3 is TGTGCCAGCAGCGTAGAGGGAGGGAATCAGCCCCAGCATTTT. The gene calls are TRBV9 and TRBJ1-5; D gene uncertain. Germline V gene sequence: CDR1 SGDLS, CDR2 YYNGEE. CDR3 length: 14 residues. Trimming left V 0 bases short and J 4 bases short, with 8 bases between.

The chain uses TRBV30 and TRBJ1-5; a weak D match, TRBD1 (5 bases). V was shortened by 1 base and J by 2 bases, with 12 bases between the two germline ends. The CDR3 spans 15 residues. The germline gives CDR1 GTSNPN, CDR2 SVGIG (reference sequence). The CDR3 region is CAWSEDSLGNQPQHF. The CDR3 DNA is TGTGCCTGGAGTGAAGACAGTTTGGGCAATCAGCCCCAGCATTTT.

This clone was seen only once. V is TRBV19 and J is TRBJ2-7; 12 bases align to TRBD1. V shed 6 bases, J shed 6 bases, and the junction held 6 bases outside the gene matches. Germline assignment: CDR1 LNHDA and CDR2 SQIVND (reference sequence). There are 14 residues in the CDR3. In nucleotides, the CDR3 is TGTGCCAGTAGCCCGGGACAGGGGGCGTCCGAGCAGTACTTC. Protein product: CASSPGQGASEQYF.

The rearrangement joins TRBV27 to TRBJ2-2; D is perhaps TRBD1 (6 bases). Germline V lookup: CDR1 MNHEY, CDR2 SMNVEV (reference sequence). CDR3 length equals 16 residues. Between the trimmed V and J ends, which lost 3 bases and 2 bases, there was a span of 13 bases. The CDR3 protein is CASSFIRGVNTGELFF. DNA of the CDR3: TGTGCCAGCAGTTTTATCAGGGGAGTTAACACCGGGGAGCTGTTTTTT.

V and J are TRBV25-1 and TRBJ2-7; 9 bases are a match to TRBD2. CDR3 length equals 14 residues. Germline V gives CDR1 MGHDK, CDR2 SYGVNS. The J segment lost 2 bases and the V segment lost 6 bases, leaving 5 bases of the junction unmatched. CDR3 coding DNA: TGTGCCAGCAGGGCGGGACTAGCAGCCTACGAGCAGTACTTC. Amino acids: CASRAGLAAYEQYF.

This sequence joins TRBV6-1 and TRBJ1-4, with D unclear. CDR1 is MNHNS and CDR2 is SASEGT in the germline V gene. V lost 1 base to trimming and J lost 8 bases, with 17 bases between them. The CDR3 is made up of 16 amino acids. The DNA for the CDR3 is TGTGCCAGCAGTGAAGACGGGAGCGGGTGGGGAGAAAAACTGTTTTTT. Amino acids: CASSEDGSGWGEKLFF.